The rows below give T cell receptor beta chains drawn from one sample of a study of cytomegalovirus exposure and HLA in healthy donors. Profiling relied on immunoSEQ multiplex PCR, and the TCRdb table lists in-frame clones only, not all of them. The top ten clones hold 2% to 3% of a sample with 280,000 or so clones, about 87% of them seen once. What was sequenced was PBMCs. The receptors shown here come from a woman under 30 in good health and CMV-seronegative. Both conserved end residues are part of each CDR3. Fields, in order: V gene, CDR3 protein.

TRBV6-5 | CASREGWGTEAFF
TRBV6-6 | CASSPEETQYF
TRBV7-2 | CASSLEGWDIQYF
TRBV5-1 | CASSLVSTNEKLFF
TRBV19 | CASSIQTGTGPETQYF
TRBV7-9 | CASRSRQGANTIYF
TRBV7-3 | CASSFGQGNTEAFF
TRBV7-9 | CASSLGGAEEQFF
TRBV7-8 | CASSQNGQINTEAFF
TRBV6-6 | CATRWSSYNEQFF
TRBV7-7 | CASSNRLQETQYF
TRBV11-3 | CASSLGWGDTGELFF
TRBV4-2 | CASSQRVSSYNEQFF
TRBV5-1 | CASQGQEAGNTIYF
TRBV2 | CASSEGGGRSEQFF
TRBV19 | CASSIQAGLAVDNEQFF
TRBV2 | CASRGVSGNTIYF
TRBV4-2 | CASSQSGQGVLDTQYF